Included here is one TCR beta chain sequence, with context. Its matching antigen is unknown. Trimming cost V 5 bases and J 4 bases; bases outside gene matches: 7. Per the germline V gene, CDR1 is DFQATT and CDR2 is SNEGSKA (reference sequence). The CDR3 is made up of 13 amino acids. This specimen belongs to a study of blood T cells in healthy people across ages. Study outcomes and limitations: Per million T cells, TCR beta diversity dropped roughly linearly as age increased.

Combining a sample-barcoded 5' primer with a J-beta primer mix, a second PCR ran for about 7 to 12 cycles. TCRdb re-called the 5' RACE reads with MiXCR, one entry per CDR3 protein. The table lists about 720,000 distinct CDR3 sequences, 22% of them singletons, with roughly 22% in the top ten. What was sequenced was blood. The sequence came from a man in his sixties or seventies in good health. The V call is TRBV20-1, the J call TRBJ1-2, with 7 bases that match TRBD1. The DNA for the CDR3 is TGCAGTGCTCCTACAGGGGCAGTCTATGGCTACACCTTC. Protein sequence: CSAPTGAVYGYTF.